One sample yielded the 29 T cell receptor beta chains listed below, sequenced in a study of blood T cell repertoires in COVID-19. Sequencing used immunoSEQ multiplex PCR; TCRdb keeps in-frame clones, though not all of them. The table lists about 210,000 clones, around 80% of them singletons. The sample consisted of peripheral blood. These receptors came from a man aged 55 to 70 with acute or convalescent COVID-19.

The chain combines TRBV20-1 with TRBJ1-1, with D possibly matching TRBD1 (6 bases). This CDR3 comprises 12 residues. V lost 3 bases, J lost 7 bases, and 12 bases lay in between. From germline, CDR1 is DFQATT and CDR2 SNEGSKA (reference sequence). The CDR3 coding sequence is TGCAGTGCTAGTCCACAGGGTTATGAAGCTTTCTTT. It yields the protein CSASPQGYEAFF.

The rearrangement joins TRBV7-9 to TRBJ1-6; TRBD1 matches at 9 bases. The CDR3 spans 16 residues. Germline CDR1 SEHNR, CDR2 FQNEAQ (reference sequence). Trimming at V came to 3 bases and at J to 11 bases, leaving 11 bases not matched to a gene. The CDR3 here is CASSLVTGTGPPPLHF. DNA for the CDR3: TGTGCCAGCAGCTTGGTTACCGGGACAGGGCCCCCACCCCTCCACTTT.

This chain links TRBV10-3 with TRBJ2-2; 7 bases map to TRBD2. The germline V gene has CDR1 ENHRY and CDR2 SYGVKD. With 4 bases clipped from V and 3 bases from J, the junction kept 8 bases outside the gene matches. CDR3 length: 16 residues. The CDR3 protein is CAISVFREDYTGELFF. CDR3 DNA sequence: TGTGCCATCAGTGTCTTCCGGGAGGACTACACCGGGGAGCTGTTTTTT.

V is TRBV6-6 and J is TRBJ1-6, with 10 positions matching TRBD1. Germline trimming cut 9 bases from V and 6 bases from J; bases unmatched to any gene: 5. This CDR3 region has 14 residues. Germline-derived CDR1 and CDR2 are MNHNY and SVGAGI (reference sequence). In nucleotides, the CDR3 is TGTGCCAGTAGTCGGGACAGGGGTAATTCACCCCTCCACTTT. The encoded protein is CASSRDRGNSPLHF.

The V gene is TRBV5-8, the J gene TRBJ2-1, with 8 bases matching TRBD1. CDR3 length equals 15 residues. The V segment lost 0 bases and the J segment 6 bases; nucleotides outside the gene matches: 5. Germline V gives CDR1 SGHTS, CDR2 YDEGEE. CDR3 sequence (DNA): TGTGCCAGCAGCTTGGGGCAGGGGGCCATCAATGAGCAGTTCTTC. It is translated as CASSLGQGAINEQFF.

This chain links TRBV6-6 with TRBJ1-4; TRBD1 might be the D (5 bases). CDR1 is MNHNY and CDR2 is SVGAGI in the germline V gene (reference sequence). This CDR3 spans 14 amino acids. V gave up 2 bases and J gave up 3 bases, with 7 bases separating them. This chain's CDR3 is CASSYPGSNEKLFF. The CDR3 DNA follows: TGTGCCAGCAGTTACCCAGGGTCTAATGAAAAACTGTTTTTT.

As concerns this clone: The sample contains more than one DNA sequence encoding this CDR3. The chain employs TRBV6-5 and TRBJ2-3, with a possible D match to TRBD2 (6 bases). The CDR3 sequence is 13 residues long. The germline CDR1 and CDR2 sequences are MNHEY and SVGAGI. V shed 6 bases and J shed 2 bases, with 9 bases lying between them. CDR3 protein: CASRGGATDTQYF. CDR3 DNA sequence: TGTGCCAGCAGGGGCGGGGCCACAGATACGCAGTATTTT.

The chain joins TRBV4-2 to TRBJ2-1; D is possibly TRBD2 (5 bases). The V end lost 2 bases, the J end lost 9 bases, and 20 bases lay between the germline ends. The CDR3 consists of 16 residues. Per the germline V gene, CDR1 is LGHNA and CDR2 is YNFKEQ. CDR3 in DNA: TGTGCCAGCAGCCAACAGAACGGGATGCCACCATTTGAGCAGTTCTTC. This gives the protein CASSQQNGMPPFEQFF.

The CDR3 here is CASRTGQGLLETQYF. In nucleotides, the CDR3 is TGTGCCAGCAGAACTGGACAGGGCCTATTGGAGACCCAGTACTTC. The rearrangement links TRBV6-5 to TRBJ2-5, with 8 bases aligning to TRBD1. The V segment lost 6 bases and the J segment 5 bases; nucleotides outside the gene matches: 11. The germline CDR1 and CDR2 sequences are MNHEY and SVGAGI. CDR3 size: 15 residues.

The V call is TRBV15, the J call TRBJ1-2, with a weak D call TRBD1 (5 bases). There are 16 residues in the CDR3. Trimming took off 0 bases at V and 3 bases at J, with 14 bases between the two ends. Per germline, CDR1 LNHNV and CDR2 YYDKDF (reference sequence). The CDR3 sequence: CATSRDRRGGDYGYTF. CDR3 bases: TGTGCCACCAGCAGAGATAGGAGGGGAGGGGACTATGGCTACACCTTC.

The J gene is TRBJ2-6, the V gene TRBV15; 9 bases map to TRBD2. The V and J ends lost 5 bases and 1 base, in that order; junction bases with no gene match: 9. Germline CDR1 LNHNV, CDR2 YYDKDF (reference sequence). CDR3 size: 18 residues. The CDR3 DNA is TGTGCCACCAGCGGGGGACTAGCAGTTTTTTCTGGGGCCAACGTCCTGACTTTC. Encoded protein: CATSGGLAVFSGANVLTF.

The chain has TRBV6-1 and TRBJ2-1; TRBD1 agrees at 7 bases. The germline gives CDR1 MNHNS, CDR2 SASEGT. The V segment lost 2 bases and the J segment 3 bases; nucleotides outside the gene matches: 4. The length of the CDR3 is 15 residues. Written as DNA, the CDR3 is TGTGCCAGCAGTGAATGGTCAGGGGGCTACAATGAGCAGTTCTTC. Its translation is CASSEWSGGYNEQFF.

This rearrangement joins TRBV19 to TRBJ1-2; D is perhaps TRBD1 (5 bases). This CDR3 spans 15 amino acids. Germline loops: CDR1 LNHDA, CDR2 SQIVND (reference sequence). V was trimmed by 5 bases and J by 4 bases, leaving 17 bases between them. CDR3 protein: CASSPYLGGSYGYTF. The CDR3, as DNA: TGTGCCAGTAGTCCCTACCTGGGGGGTTCCTATGGCTACACCTTC.

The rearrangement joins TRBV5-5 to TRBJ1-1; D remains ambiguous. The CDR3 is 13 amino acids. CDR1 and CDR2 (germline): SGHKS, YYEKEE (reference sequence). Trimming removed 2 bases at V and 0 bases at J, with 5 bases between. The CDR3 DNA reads TGTGCCAGCAGCTTTACAGTGAACACTGAAGCTTTCTTT. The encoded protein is CASSFTVNTEAFF.

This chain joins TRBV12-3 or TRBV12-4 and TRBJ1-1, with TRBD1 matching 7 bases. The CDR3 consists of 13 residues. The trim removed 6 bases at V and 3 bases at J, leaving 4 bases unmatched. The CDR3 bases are TGTGCCAGCAGCCCAGACAGGGACACTGAAGCTTTCTTT. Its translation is CASSPDRDTEAFF.

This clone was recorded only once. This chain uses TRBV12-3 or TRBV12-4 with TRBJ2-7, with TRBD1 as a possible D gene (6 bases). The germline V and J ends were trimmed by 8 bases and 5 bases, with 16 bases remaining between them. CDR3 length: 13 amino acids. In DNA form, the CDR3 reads TGTGCCAGCTTCAAAACAGGGTACCACGAGCAGTACTTC. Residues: CASFKTGYHEQYF.

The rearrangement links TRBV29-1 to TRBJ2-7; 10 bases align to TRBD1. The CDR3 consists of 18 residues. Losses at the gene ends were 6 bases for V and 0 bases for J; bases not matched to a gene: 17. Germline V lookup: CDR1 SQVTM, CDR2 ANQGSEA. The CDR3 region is CSVDAGTGVPRGSYEQYF. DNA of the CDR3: TGCAGCGTAGATGCCGGGACAGGGGTCCCTCGCGGCTCCTACGAGCAGTACTTC.

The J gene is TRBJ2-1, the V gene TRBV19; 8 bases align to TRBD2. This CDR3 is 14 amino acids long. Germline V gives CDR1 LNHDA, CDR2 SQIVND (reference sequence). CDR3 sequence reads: CASLDRGGYNEQFF. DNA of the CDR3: TGTGCGAGTCTGGACCGGGGGGGCTACAATGAGCAGTTCTTC.

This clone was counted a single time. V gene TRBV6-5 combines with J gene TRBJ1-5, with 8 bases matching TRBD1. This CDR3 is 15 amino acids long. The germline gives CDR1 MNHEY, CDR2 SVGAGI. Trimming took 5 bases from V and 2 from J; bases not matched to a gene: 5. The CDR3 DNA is TGTGCCAGCAGTCCCGGGACAGGCGGCAATCAGCCCCAGCATTTT. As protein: CASSPGTGGNQPQHF.

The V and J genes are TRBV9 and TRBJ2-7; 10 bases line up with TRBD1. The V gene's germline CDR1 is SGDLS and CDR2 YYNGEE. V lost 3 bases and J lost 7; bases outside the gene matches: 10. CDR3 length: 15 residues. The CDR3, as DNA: TGTGCCAGCAGCGAGGGGGACAGGGGACAGGATGAGCAGTACTTC. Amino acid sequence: CASSEGDRGQDEQYF. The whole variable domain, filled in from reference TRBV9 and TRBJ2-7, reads DSGVTQTPKHLITATGQRVTLRCSPRSGDLSVYWYQQSLDQGLQFLIQYYNGEERAKGNILERFSAQQFPDLHSELNLSSLELGDSALYFCASSEGDRGQDEQYFGPGTRLTVT.

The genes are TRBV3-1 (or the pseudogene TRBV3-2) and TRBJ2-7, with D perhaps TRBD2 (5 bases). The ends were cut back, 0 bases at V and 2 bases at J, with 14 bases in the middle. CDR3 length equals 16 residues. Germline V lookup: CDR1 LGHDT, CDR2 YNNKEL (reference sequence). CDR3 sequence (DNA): TGTGCCAGCAGCCAAGACGAGGGATATAGCGCCTACGAGCAGTACTTC. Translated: CASSQDEGYSAYEQYF.

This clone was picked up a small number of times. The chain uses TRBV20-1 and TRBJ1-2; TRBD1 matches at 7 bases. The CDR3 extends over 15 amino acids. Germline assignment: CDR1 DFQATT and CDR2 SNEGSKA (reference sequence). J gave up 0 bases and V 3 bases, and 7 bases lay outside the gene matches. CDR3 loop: CSASGQAGANYGYTF. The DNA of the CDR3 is TGCAGTGCTAGTGGACAGGCCGGCGCTAACTATGGCTACACCTTC.

CDR3: CASSYQETQYF. The CDR3 DNA reads as TGTGCCAGCAGCTATCAAGAGACCCAGTACTTC. The chain uses TRBV12-3 or TRBV12-4 and TRBJ2-5; D unresolved. This CDR3 is 11 amino acids long. With 6 bases removed from V and 2 bases from J, the gap between germline ends came to 4 bases.

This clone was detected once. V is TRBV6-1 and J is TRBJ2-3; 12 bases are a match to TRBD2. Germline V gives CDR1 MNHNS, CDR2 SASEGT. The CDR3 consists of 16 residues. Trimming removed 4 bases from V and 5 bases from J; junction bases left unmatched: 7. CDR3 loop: CASSVWTSGDGDTQYF. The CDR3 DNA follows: TGTGCCAGCAGTGTTTGGACTAGCGGGGATGGAGATACGCAGTATTTT.

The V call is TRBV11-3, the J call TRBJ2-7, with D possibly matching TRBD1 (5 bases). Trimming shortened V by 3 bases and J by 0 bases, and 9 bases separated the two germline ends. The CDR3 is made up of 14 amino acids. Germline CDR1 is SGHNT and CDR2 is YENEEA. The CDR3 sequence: CASSLTESSYEQYF. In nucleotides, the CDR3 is TGTGCCAGCAGCTTGACAGAGAGCTCCTACGAGCAGTACTTC.

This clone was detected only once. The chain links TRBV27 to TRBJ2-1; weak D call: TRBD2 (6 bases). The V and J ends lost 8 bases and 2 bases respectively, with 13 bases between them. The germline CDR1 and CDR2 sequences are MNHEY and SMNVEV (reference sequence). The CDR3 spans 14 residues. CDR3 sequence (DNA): TGTGCCAGCGGGAGGACAAATACCTACAATGAGCAGTTCTTC. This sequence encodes CASGRTNTYNEQFF.

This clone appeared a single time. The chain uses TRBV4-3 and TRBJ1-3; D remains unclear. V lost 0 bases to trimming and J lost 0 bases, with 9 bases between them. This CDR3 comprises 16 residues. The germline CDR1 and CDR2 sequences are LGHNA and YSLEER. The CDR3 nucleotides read TGCGCCAGCAGCCAAGATAAAGCGGTCTCTGGAAACACCATATATTTT. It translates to CASSQDKAVSGNTIYF.

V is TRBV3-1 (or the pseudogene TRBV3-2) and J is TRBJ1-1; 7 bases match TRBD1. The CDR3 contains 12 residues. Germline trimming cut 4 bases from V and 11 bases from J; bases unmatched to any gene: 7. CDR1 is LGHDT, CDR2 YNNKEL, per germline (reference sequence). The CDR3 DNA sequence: TGTGCCAGCAGCCGCAGACAGGGCCATGCTTTCTTT. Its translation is CASSRRQGHAFF.

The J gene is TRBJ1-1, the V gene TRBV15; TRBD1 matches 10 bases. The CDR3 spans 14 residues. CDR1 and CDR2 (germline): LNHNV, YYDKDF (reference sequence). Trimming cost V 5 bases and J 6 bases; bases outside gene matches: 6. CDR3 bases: TGTGCCACCAGCCGGGGACAGGGGCTGTCTGAAGCTTTCTTT. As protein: CATSRGQGLSEAFF.